A selection of T cell receptor beta chains follows, all from one sample in a study of Graves' ophthalmopathy and Graves' hyperthyroidism. MiXCR was run by TCRdb on the multiplex PCR reads, yielding one entry per CDR3 protein. Altogether hundreds of thousands of distinct CDR3 sequences are present, 22% being singletons, with the ten largest covering about 6.6%. Sequenced sample: peripheral blood. Receptors were obtained from a woman aged 18-29 years with stable Graves' hyperthyroidism. Some clones in this sample may be carry-over from other donors' samples. Both conserved end residues are part of each CDR3.

CDR3 protein: CASRGGDTGELFF; V gene: TRBV5-1; J gene: TRBJ2-2
CDR3 protein: CASSRMGRGQPEAFF; V gene: TRBV12-3/TRBV12-4; J gene: TRBJ1-1
CDR3 protein: CASSPPGRLETQYF; V gene: TRBV18; J gene: TRBJ2-5
CDR3 protein: CASSLAVGYEQYF; V gene: TRBV7-9; J gene: TRBJ2-7
CDR3 protein: CASTDTTGGIEAFF; V gene: TRBV6-5; J gene: TRBJ1-1
CDR3 protein: CATSRPGTVAYTF; V gene: TRBV15; J gene: TRBJ1-2
CDR3 protein: CATADRGDTEAFF; V gene: TRBV6-1; J gene: TRBJ1-1
CDR3 protein: CSARGPTGQGANGYTF; V gene: TRBV20-1; J gene: TRBJ1-2
CDR3 protein: CASSLAGQATREQYF; V gene: TRBV5-1; J gene: TRBJ2-7
CDR3 protein: CASSLYGTERYEQYF; V gene: TRBV28; J gene: TRBJ2-7
CDR3 protein: CASSYLRTVSGANVLTF; V gene: TRBV6-5; J gene: TRBJ2-6
CDR3 protein: CASSHGLALDTQYF; V gene: TRBV12-3/TRBV12-4; J gene: TRBJ2-3